A single sample is the source of the 5 T cell receptor beta chains below, sequenced in a study of blood T cell repertoires in COVID-19. Assay: immunoSEQ multiplex PCR; the TCRdb copy retains only in-frame clones and omits some. This sample has some 340,000 clones; about 89% occur once, and the top ten carry about 5%. The specimen sequenced was PBMCs or T cells enriched from blood (not recorded which). These receptors were collected from a woman aged 25 to 39 who had recovered from COVID-19.

The chain has TRBV28 and TRBJ1-1; 11 nucleotides agree with TRBD1. Germline values: CDR1 MDHEN, CDR2 SYDVKM. This CDR3 is 16 amino acids long. Trimming at V came to 7 bases and at J to 4 bases, leaving 11 bases not matched to a gene. CDR3 sequence reads: CASNDRDRGLGTEAFF. The CDR3 DNA reads TGTGCCAGCAACGACCGGGACAGGGGGTTAGGCACTGAAGCTTTCTTT.

The V call is TRBV13, the J call TRBJ2-2; D call uncertain. Germline assignment: CDR1 PRHDT and CDR2 FYEKMQ (reference sequence). V was cut by 1 base and J by 6 bases, with 6 bases left in between. This CDR3 has 13 residues. Here the CDR3 reads CASSLDRSGELFF. The DNA for the CDR3 is TGTGCCAGCAGCTTAGACCGGTCCGGGGAGCTGTTTTTT.

This chain links TRBV9 with TRBJ2-7; 7 positions agree with TRBD1. Trimming took 0 bases from V and 1 from J; bases not matched to a gene: 13. This CDR3 spans 18 amino acids. Germline V gene sequence: CDR1 SGDLS, CDR2 YYNGEE. The chain's CDR3 is CASSVAPGKGALSYEQYF. DNA for the CDR3: TGTGCCAGCAGCGTAGCTCCGGGAAAGGGGGCCTTATCCTACGAGCAGTACTTC.

This chain uses TRBV6-2 or TRBV6-3 with TRBJ2-7, with D perhaps TRBD1 (6 bases). The CDR3 is made up of 13 amino acids. Looked up from germline, CDR1 is MNHEY and CDR2 is SVGEGT. V lost 6 bases, J lost 3 bases, and 12 bases lay in between. CDR3 residues: CASSPTGHYEQYF. The DNA for the CDR3 is TGTGCCAGCAGCCCGACAGGCCACTACGAGCAGTACTTC.

DNA for the CDR3: TGTGCCAGCAGCCTCCTGGCGGGGACCCAGTACTTC. Translation gives CASSLLAGTQYF. This chain joins TRBV3-1 (or the pseudogene TRBV3-2) and TRBJ2-5; D is possibly TRBD2 (5 bases). V was shortened by 4 bases and J by 7 bases, with 10 bases between the two germline ends. This CDR3 spans 12 amino acids. Germline CDR1 and CDR2: LGHDT and YNNKEL (reference sequence).